This T cell receptor (beta chain) was sequenced in a study of T cells of healthy individuals. Germline values: CDR1 MNHNY, CDR2 SVGAGI (reference sequence). The CDR3 runs 15 residues. The V gene lost 10 bases and the J gene lost 2 bases, with 21 bases spanning the gap. TCRdb re-called the 5' RACE reads through MiXCR, storing one row per CDR3 protein. The sample shows about 82,000 distinct CDR3 sequences, 5% of them seen only once. This clonotype was detected many times. This TCR derives from a female donor in good health. The chain couples TRBV6-6 to TRBJ2-7; D assignment may be TRBD1 or TRBD2 (5 bases each). CDR3 coding DNA: TGTGCCACCCGGCCCCTAGGGGACGGACCCTACGAGCAGTACTTC. Encoded protein: CATRPLGDGPYEQYF.